These 20 T cell receptor beta chains originate from one sample sequenced in a study of blood T cell repertoires in COVID-19. The assay was immunoSEQ multiplex PCR, and TCRdb's table has in-frame clones only and misses some. The top ten hold over 5% of the sample, which has about 66,000 clones, 88% seen once. Sequenced: peripheral blood. These receptor sequences come from a woman between 70 and 85 years old with acute or convalescent COVID-19.

The rearrangement joins TRBV30 to TRBJ1-3; D not certain. CDR1 GTSNPN and CDR2 SVGIG come from the germline V gene (reference sequence). The V end lost 3 bases, the J end lost 7 bases, and 19 bases lay between the germline ends. This CDR3 is built from 15 residues. The CDR3 protein is CAWRGGSEIRNTIYF. The DNA of the CDR3 is TGTGCCTGGAGGGGAGGGAGCGAGATAAGGAACACCATATATTTT.

This rearrangement joins TRBV3-1 (or the pseudogene TRBV3-2) to TRBJ1-6, with unresolved D. The CDR3 is 15 residues long. The germline CDR1 and CDR2 sequences are LGHDT and YNNKEL (reference sequence). V lost 3 bases, J lost 5 bases, and 11 bases lay in between. The CDR3 nucleotides are TGTGCCAGCAGCCACGAGGGAACGAATAATTCACCCCTCCACTTT. The encoded protein is CASSHEGTNNSPLHF.

This chain connects TRBV19 to TRBJ2-5, with 11 bases fitting TRBD1. Germline-derived CDR1 and CDR2 are LNHDA and SQIVND (reference sequence). CDR3 size: 14 residues. With 6 bases clipped from V and 6 bases from J, the junction kept 6 bases outside the gene matches. The CDR3 loop is CASSPGTGGQTQYF. The CDR3, as DNA: TGTGCCAGTAGCCCGGGGACAGGGGGACAGACCCAGTACTTC.

This clone has only one observation. This chain connects TRBV29-1 to TRBJ1-3; 7 bases match TRBD1. The CDR3 has 14 amino acids. Germline V gene lookup returns CDR1 SQVTM and CDR2 ANQGSEA. Trimming at V came to 7 bases and at J to 0 bases, leaving 6 bases not matched to a gene. DNA of the CDR3: TGCAGCGCCCGGGACAGCCCCTCTGGAAACACCATATATTTT. Residues: CSARDSPSGNTIYF.

This clone has just one count. V gene TRBV7-8 combines with J gene TRBJ1-2, with D tentatively TRBD1 (5 bases). The CDR3 is 15 residues long. Trimming removed 4 bases at V and 8 bases at J, with 20 bases between. The germline V gene has CDR1 SGHVS and CDR2 FQNEAQ. For the CDR3, the DNA is TGTGCCAGCAGCTCTTCCCGGGCAGGGTCGGGCGGCTACACCTTC. Translated, it gives CASSSSRAGSGGYTF.

The chain joins TRBV7-3 to TRBJ1-1, with 7 bases aligning to TRBD1. The CDR3 runs 15 residues. Germline CDR1 reads SGHTA; CDR2 reads FQGTGA. The V gene end was trimmed by 1 base and the J gene end by 1 base; junction bases not matched to a gene: 3. CDR3: CASSLNPGGNTEAFF. CDR3 DNA sequence: TGTGCCAGCAGCTTAAATCCAGGGGGGAACACTGAAGCTTTCTTT.

J is TRBJ1-5 and V is TRBV9; 7 bases map to TRBD1. There are 17 residues in the CDR3. Trimming cost V 2 bases and J 7 bases; bases outside gene matches: 15. CDR1 is SGDLS and CDR2 is YYNGEE in the germline V gene. The CDR3 here is CASSVQTGLSISQPQHF. CDR3 nucleotide sequence: TGTGCCAGCAGCGTCCAGACAGGGTTAAGTATCTCGCAGCCCCAGCATTTT.

This chain joins TRBV5-1 and TRBJ1-1; D remains ambiguous. CDR1 and CDR2 (germline): SGHRS, YFSETQ. The CDR3 covers 13 residues. V lost 3 bases, J lost 1 base, and 7 bases lay in between. The CDR3 loop reads CASSSQWNTEAFF. Written as DNA, the CDR3 is TGCGCCAGCAGCTCGCAGTGGAACACTGAAGCTTTCTTT.

The chain employs TRBV5-1 and TRBJ1-2, with 10 bases matching TRBD1. The germline V gene encodes CDR1 SGHRS and CDR2 YFSETQ. The CDR3 loop spans 16 amino acids. V lost 4 bases, J lost 3 bases, and 9 bases stayed unmatched. The CDR3 reads CASSHDWDRGYYGYTF. CDR3 sequence (DNA): TGCGCCAGCAGCCACGACTGGGACAGGGGCTACTATGGCTACACCTTC.

This clone turned up a few times. The J gene is TRBJ2-2, the V gene TRBV6-5; D ambiguous. V lost 11 bases and J lost 5, with 15 bases in between. In germline, CDR1 is MNHEY, CDR2 SVGAGI. This CDR3 is 13 amino acids long. CDR3 bases: TGTGCCGCCAGTCCGGGTAGGACCGGGGAGCTGTTTTTT. It codes for CAASPGRTGELFF.

The chain has TRBV7-8 and TRBJ2-7; TRBD1 is a possible D gene (6 bases). This CDR3 has 13 amino acids. Germline V gene data show CDR1 as SGHVS and CDR2 as FQNEAQ. The V and J ends lost 5 bases and 3 bases respectively, with 11 bases between them. CDR3 protein: CASSQGHVYEQYF. The CDR3, as DNA: TGTGCCAGCAGCCAGGGACACGTCTACGAGCAGTACTTC.

CDR3 in DNA: TGCAGCGTTGAAGGGCCAGACAGGGGTGAAGTCTATGGCTACACCTTC. It encodes CSVEGPDRGEVYGYTF. This chain connects TRBV29-1 to TRBJ1-2; 8 nucleotides line up with TRBD1. This CDR3 has 16 residues. V lost 1 base to trimming and J lost 4 bases; unmatched junction nucleotides: 11. CDR1 is SQVTM, CDR2 ANQGSEA, per germline.

The chain has TRBV3-1 (or the pseudogene TRBV3-2) and TRBJ1-4; D possibly corresponds to TRBD1 (5 bases). This CDR3 spans 18 amino acids. Germline V lookup: CDR1 LGHDT, CDR2 YNNKEL (reference sequence). Trimming left V 4 bases short and J 0 bases short, with 18 bases between. The CDR3 nucleotides read TGTGCCAGCAGCCCTCCCCGGACACCGTCGGCAACTAATGAAAAACTGTTTTTT. Translation: CASSPPRTPSATNEKLFF.

This clone was seen more than once but under ten times. The chain has TRBV14 and TRBJ2-7, with D possibly being TRBD2 (5 bases). The CDR3 has 14 residues. Trimming pared 1 base from V and 6 bases from J, leaving 13 bases between. Germline CDR1 reads SGHDN; CDR2 reads FVKESK. This chain's CDR3 is CASSQVFSGSEQYF. The DNA for the CDR3 is TGTGCCAGCAGCCAAGTTTTCTCGGGAAGCGAGCAGTACTTC.

The V gene is TRBV28, the J gene TRBJ1-5; 7 nucleotides match TRBD1. This CDR3 region has 14 residues. Germline V gene sequence: CDR1 MDHEN, CDR2 SYDVKM. V was pared by 2 bases and J by 5 bases, with 3 bases of the junction left unmatched. The chain's CDR3 is CASSLGGQYQPQHF. CDR3 nucleotide sequence: TGTGCCAGCAGTTTAGGGGGACAGTATCAGCCCCAGCATTTT.

For the CDR3, the DNA is TGTGCCAGCACCCCGACCCCAGGGTCTGCGGGCTACACCTTC. Encoded protein: CASTPTPGSAGYTF. The chain is built from TRBV2 and TRBJ1-2; a possible D gene is TRBD1 (5 bases). V dropped 7 bases and J dropped 8 bases, with 20 bases sitting between them. There are 14 residues in the CDR3. Germline V CDR1 and CDR2: SNHLY, FYNNEI.

The count of this clone is one. This chain uses TRBV5-1 with TRBJ2-7, with 11 bases fitting TRBD2. CDR3 length: 15 residues. Germline assignment: CDR1 SGHRS and CDR2 YFSETQ. The junction had 2 bases not matched to a gene; V was cut back by 3 bases and J by 0 bases. DNA of the CDR3: TGCGCCAGCAGCTCTACTAGCGGGGGCTCCTACGAGCAGTACTTC. Translation gives CASSSTSGGSYEQYF.

The chain recombines TRBV6-5 with TRBJ1-1; TRBD1 aligns across 7 bases. This CDR3 comprises 13 residues. V dropped 8 bases and J dropped 3; count of bases not matched to a gene: 6. Germline V gene sequence: CDR1 MNHEY, CDR2 SVGAGI. CDR3 DNA sequence: TGTGCCAGCTCGGGACAGACGGACACTGAAGCTTTCTTT. Protein: CASSGQTDTEAFF.

J is TRBJ2-1 and V is TRBV9; TRBD1 matches at 8 bases. Germline CDR1 is SGDLS and CDR2 is YYNGEE. With 4 bases clipped from V and 8 bases from J, the junction kept 5 bases outside the gene matches. The CDR3 consists of 13 residues. CDR3 sequence reads: CASSLGQGDEQFF. For the CDR3, the DNA is TGTGCCAGCAGCTTAGGACAGGGCGATGAGCAGTTCTTC.

The chain recombines TRBV5-1 with TRBJ1-2, with 9 positions matching TRBD1. This CDR3 spans 15 amino acids. Trimming took 2 bases from V and 6 from J; bases not matched to a gene: 8. CDR1 and CDR2 from the germline V gene are SGHRS and YFSETQ. CDR3 loop: CASSFLQGAEDGYTF. Written as DNA, the CDR3 is TGCGCCAGCAGCTTTTTACAGGGGGCGGAGGATGGCTACACCTTC.